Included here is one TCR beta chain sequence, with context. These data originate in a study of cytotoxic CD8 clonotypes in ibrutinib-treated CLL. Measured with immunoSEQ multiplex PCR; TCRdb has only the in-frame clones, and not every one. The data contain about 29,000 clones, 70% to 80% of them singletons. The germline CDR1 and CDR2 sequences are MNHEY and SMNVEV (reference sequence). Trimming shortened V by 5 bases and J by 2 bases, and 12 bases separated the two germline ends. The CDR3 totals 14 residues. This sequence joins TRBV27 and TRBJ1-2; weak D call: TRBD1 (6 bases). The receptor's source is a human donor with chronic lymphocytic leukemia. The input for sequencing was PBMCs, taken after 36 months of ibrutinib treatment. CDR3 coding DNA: TGTGCCAGCAGTCGGGGGGGCGCAAACTATGGCTACACCTTC. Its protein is CASSRGGANYGYTF.